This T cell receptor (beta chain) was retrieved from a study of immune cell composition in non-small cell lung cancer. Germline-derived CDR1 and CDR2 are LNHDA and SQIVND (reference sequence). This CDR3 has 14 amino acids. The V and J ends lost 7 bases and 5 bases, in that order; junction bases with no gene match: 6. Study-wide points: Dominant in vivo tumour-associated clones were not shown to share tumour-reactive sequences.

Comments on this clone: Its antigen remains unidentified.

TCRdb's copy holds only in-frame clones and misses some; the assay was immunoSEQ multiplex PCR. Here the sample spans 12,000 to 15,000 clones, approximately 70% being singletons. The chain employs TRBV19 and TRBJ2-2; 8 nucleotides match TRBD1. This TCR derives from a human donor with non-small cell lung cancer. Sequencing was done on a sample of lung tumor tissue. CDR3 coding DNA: TGTGCCAGTACTCCACAGGGGGTTACCGGGGAGCTGTTTTTT. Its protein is CASTPQGVTGELFF.